This T cell receptor (beta chain) was observed in a study of identical twins. A universal primer site arose from template switching, and cDNA bore unique molecular identifiers. In TCRdb, the 5' RACE reads were re-called with MiXCR into one record per CDR3 protein. This table holds roughly 490,000 distinct CDR3 sequences, 13% to 15% found once. V was cut by 5 bases and J by 5 bases, with 15 bases left in between. This CDR3 contains 15 residues. Germline V gene data show CDR1 as SGHTA and CDR2 as FQGNSA. Overall study findings and caveats: Some out-of-frame alpha sequences were shared by twins, and these showed excess low generation probability.

This clonotype has at least ten counts. Its specificity is not known. This sample also belongs to another study, concerning yellow fever vaccine responses in identical twins.

V and J are TRBV7-2 and TRBJ1-4; a weak D match, TRBD1 (6 bases). The TCR sequence derives from a woman under 30 in good health. The material sequenced was CD4+ T cells sorted from blood. The CDR3 loop is CASSPRTASNEKLFF. The CDR3 DNA reads TGTGCCAGCAGCCCGCGGACAGCTTCCAATGAAAAACTGTTTTTT. The variable domain in full, completed from reference TRBV7-2 and TRBJ1-4, reads GAGVSQSPSNKVTEKGKDVELRCDPISGHTALYWYRQSLGQGLEFLIYFQGNSAPDKSGLPSDRFSAERTGGSVSTLTIQRTQQEDSAVYLCASSPRTASNEKLFFGSGTQLSVL.